Shown below are 22 T cell receptor beta chains from a single sample sequenced in a study of blood T cell repertoires in COVID-19. Clones were sequenced by immunoSEQ multiplex PCR, and TCRdb holds only the in-frame ones, with some missing. The sample yields a few hundred thousand clones, roughly 91% seen once. Sequences were obtained from PBMCs or T cells enriched from blood (not recorded which). These receptors all come from a woman in her 50s who had been exposed to COVID-19.

The genes are TRBV28 and TRBJ1-4; 8 bases match TRBD1. After removal of 3 bases from V and 8 bases from J, the junction contained 5 bases not matched to a gene. The CDR3 runs to 14 residues. Per the germline V gene, CDR1 is MDHEN and CDR2 is SYDVKM. The CDR3 bases are TGTGCCAGCAGTTTCAGGGGGCGAGTCGAAAAACTGTTTTTT. Encoded protein: CASSFRGRVEKLFF.

This CDR3 is CASSLVVVRGFTDTQYF. CDR3 DNA sequence: TGTGCCAGCAGCTTAGTAGTGGTGCGGGGGTTCACAGATACGCAGTATTTT. The V gene is TRBV7-2, the J gene TRBJ2-3, with 7 bases aligning to TRBD2. The V segment lost 1 base and the J segment 2 bases; nucleotides outside the gene matches: 9. This CDR3 comprises 17 residues. CDR1 and CDR2 (germline): SGHTA, FQGNSA.

The chain links TRBV28 to TRBJ1-1; the D is unclear. V lost 5 bases and J 0 bases, leaving 7 bases between the germline ends. There are 13 residues in the CDR3. CDR1 is MDHEN and CDR2 is SYDVKM in the germline V gene. The CDR3 loop reads CASSRSLNTEAFF. In nucleotides, the CDR3 is TGTGCCAGCAGTAGGAGTCTGAACACTGAAGCTTTCTTT.

This clone was detected once. Other DNA sequences in this sample translate to the same CDR3. The genes are TRBV6-5 and TRBJ1-2; TRBD1 aligns across 7 bases. Trimming removed 0 bases from V and 2 bases from J; junction bases left unmatched: 3. The CDR3 extends over 15 amino acids. Germline-derived CDR1 and CDR2 are MNHEY and SVGAGI. The CDR3 DNA follows: TGTGCCAGCAGTTACTCGGGGACAGCCAACTATGGCTACACCTTC. It specifies CASSYSGTANYGYTF.

This sequence joins TRBV6-1 and TRBJ1-2; D is perhaps TRBD1 (5 bases). Trimming removed 3 bases from V and 8 bases from J, with 13 bases in between. The length of the CDR3 is 13 residues. CDR1 MNHNS and CDR2 SASEGT come from the germline V gene. For the CDR3, the DNA is TGTGCCAGCAGTGAGTCTGGAAGGGGCGGCTACACCTTC. Amino acids: CASSESGRGGYTF.

The table lists this clone with a count of one. The chain links TRBV3-1 (or the pseudogene TRBV3-2) to TRBJ2-6; 7 bases line up with TRBD1. Germline trimming cut 2 bases from V and 4 bases from J; bases unmatched to any gene: 5. Germline assignment: CDR1 LGHDT and CDR2 YNNKEL (reference sequence). The CDR3 totals 16 residues. CDR3 nucleotide sequence: TGTGCCAGCAGCCAACACAGGGGTACCGGGGCCAACGTCCTGACTTTC. This gives the protein CASSQHRGTGANVLTF.

This clone is a singleton in its sample. One end of the junction does not line up with germline, which may come from a read error. This chain connects TRBV19 to TRBJ1-1; 9 bases align to TRBD1. This CDR3 contains 16 residues. Germline assignment: CDR1 LNHDA and CDR2 SQIVND (reference sequence). The chain's CDR3 is CASSKGQGGGNTKAFF. CDR3 coding DNA: TGTGCCAGTAGTAAGGGACAGGGAGGAGGCAACACTAAAGCTTTCTTT.

The CDR3 bases are TGCGCCAGCAGCTATCCGGGACAGGGGAACACTGAAGCTTTCTTT. Its protein is CASSYPGQGNTEAFF. The chain recombines TRBV5-1 with TRBJ1-1, with TRBD1 matching over 9 bases. CDR1 and CDR2 (germline): SGHRS, YFSETQ. CDR3 size: 15 residues. The ends lost 3 bases at V and 1 base at J; junction bases unmatched: 4.

The gene calls are TRBV3-1 (or the pseudogene TRBV3-2) and TRBJ1-1; D is perhaps TRBD1 (5 bases). Trimming cost V 3 bases and J 1 base, with 6 bases left between them. The germline V gene has CDR1 LGHDT and CDR2 YNNKEL (reference sequence). The CDR3 covers 13 residues. The CDR3 DNA is TGTGCCAGCAGCCAGACAGCGAACACTGAAGCTTTCTTT. The encoded protein is CASSQTANTEAFF.

V is TRBV11-2 and J is TRBJ1-5, with 7 nucleotides matching TRBD1. Looked up from germline, CDR1 is SGHAT and CDR2 is FQNNGV. The CDR3 is made up of 15 amino acids. V was clipped by 1 base and J by 4 bases; unmatched bases: 4. The CDR3 nucleotides are TGTGCCAGCAGCTTAGGGGACAGAAAGAATCAGCCCCAGCATTTT. Amino acids: CASSLGDRKNQPQHF.

This clone was counted a single time. V usage is TRBV28 and J usage is TRBJ2-1, with D perhaps matching TRBD1 (8 bases). The CDR3 sequence is 12 residues long. The ends were cut back, 8 bases at V and 10 bases at J, with 15 bases in the middle. Germline values: CDR1 MDHEN, CDR2 SYDVKM. CDR3 DNA sequence: TGTGCCAGCGGACAGGGAGCGGGGGAGCAGTTCTTC. It encodes CASGQGAGEQFF.

This clone was seen once. This rearrangement joins TRBV3-1 (or the pseudogene TRBV3-2) to TRBJ2-2; 12 bases are a match to TRBD2. This CDR3 has 16 amino acids. Germline values: CDR1 LGHDT, CDR2 YNNKEL (reference sequence). J lost 6 bases, V lost 4 bases, and 6 bases had no gene match. The CDR3 is CASSPASGGASGELFF. The CDR3 bases are TGTGCCAGCAGCCCCGCTAGCGGGGGGGCGTCCGGGGAGCTGTTTTTT.

The J gene is TRBJ2-7, the V gene TRBV28, with 8 bases identical to TRBD2. The CDR3 totals 17 residues. With V trimmed by 5 bases and J by 0 bases, 12 bases remained unmatched. Per the germline V gene, CDR1 is MDHEN and CDR2 is SYDVKM. CDR3 nucleotides: TGTGCCAGCAGTCCCCCCGCTGGGCGGGGGGTCTCCTACGAGCAGTACTTC. Amino acid sequence: CASSPPAGRGVSYEQYF. The full variable domain, with the rest looked up from reference TRBV28 and TRBJ2-7, is DVKVTQSSRYLVKRTGEKVFLECVQDMDHENMFWYRQDPGLGLRLIYFSYDVKMKEKGDIPEGYSVSREKKERFSLILESASTNQTSMYLCASSPPAGRGVSYEQYFGPGTRLTVT.

J is TRBJ1-1 and V is TRBV7-9, with TRBD1 identical over 7 bases. This CDR3 has 15 residues. Germline trimming cut 5 bases from V and 3 bases from J; bases unmatched to any gene: 9. Germline CDR1 reads SEHNR; CDR2 reads FQNEAQ (reference sequence). CDR3 protein: CASSDARQGDTEAFF. Here the CDR3 DNA reads TGTGCCAGCAGCGATGCCCGACAGGGAGACACTGAAGCTTTCTTT.

The V call is TRBV7-8, the J call TRBJ1-1, with D perhaps matching TRBD1 (5 bases). V was clipped by 5 bases and J by 0 bases, with 16 bases between them. The CDR3 length is 16 residues. CDR1 and CDR2 (germline): SGHVS, FQNEAQ. The CDR3 sequence: CASSRRGGTLNTEAFF. CDR3 DNA sequence: TGTGCCAGCAGCCGCCGGGGAGGGACTTTGAACACTGAAGCTTTCTTT.

The chain carries TRBV29-1 and TRBJ2-2; TRBD2 matches 7 bases. CDR1 is SQVTM, CDR2 ANQGSEA, per germline. V was pared by 6 bases and J by 6 bases, with 7 bases of the junction left unmatched. This CDR3 contains 13 residues. This CDR3 reads CSVKTGGSGELFF. The CDR3 DNA sequence: TGCAGCGTCAAAACCGGGGGGTCCGGGGAGCTGTTTTTT.

The chain employs TRBV10-3 and TRBJ2-7; 12 positions match TRBD1. The CDR3 runs to 12 residues. After removal of 8 bases from V and 10 bases from J, the junction contained 6 bases not matched to a gene. Germline V gene data show CDR1 as ENHRY and CDR2 as SYGVKD. The CDR3 coding sequence is TGTGCCATCGGGGGGACAGGGGGCTCTCAGTACTTC. Protein product: CAIGGTGGSQYF.

The chain has TRBV2 and TRBJ2-2, with TRBD1 identical over 7 bases. The CDR3 is made up of 13 amino acids. In germline, CDR1 is SNHLY, CDR2 FYNNEI. The junction had 2 bases not matched to a gene; V was cut back by 6 bases and J by 4 bases. CDR3 region: CASSRDSTGELFF. The CDR3 nucleotides read TGTGCCAGCAGCCGGGACAGCACCGGGGAGCTGTTTTTT.

The chain uses TRBV3-1 (or the pseudogene TRBV3-2) and TRBJ1-3; D not resolved. The V gene lost 3 bases and the J gene lost 0 bases, with 3 bases spanning the gap. The CDR3 is 13 residues long. The germline CDR1 and CDR2 sequences are LGHDT and YNNKEL (reference sequence). The CDR3 is CASSHRSGNTIYF. CDR3 in DNA: TGTGCCAGCAGCCACCGCTCTGGAAACACCATATATTTT.

The chain carries TRBV10-1 and TRBJ1-1; perhaps TRBD1 as D (5 bases). Germline V lookup: CDR1 WNHNN, CDR2 SYGVQD (reference sequence). The CDR3 is 11 residues long. The CDR3: CIRLGVTEAFF. CDR3 DNA: TGCATCCGGTTAGGGGTCACTGAAGCTTTCTTT.

The rearrangement links TRBV28 to TRBJ2-2; maybe TRBD2 (5 bases). Germline CDR1 MDHEN, CDR2 SYDVKM. This CDR3 contains 15 residues. Trimming took 5 bases from V and 0 from J, leaving 10 bases between them. CDR3 residues: CASSHLATNTGELFF. The CDR3 DNA follows: TGTGCCAGCAGTCACCTAGCTACGAACACCGGGGAGCTGTTTTTT.

The rearrangement uses TRBV7-6 and TRBJ1-6; 12 nucleotides match TRBD1. Trimming cost V 5 bases and J 6 bases; bases outside gene matches: 5. Germline V gene sequence: CDR1 SGHVS, CDR2 FNYEAQ. This CDR3 is 16 amino acids long. CDR3 loop: CASSPGTGGFNSPLHF. The CDR3 nucleotides read TGTGCCAGCAGCCCCGGGACAGGGGGCTTTAATTCACCCCTCCACTTT.